This T cell receptor (beta chain) was obtained from a study of hypomethylating agent response in myelodysplastic syndrome. On the study more broadly: Of these patients, six or seven responded (complete response or hematologic improvement) and a few did not. Non-responders met neither complete response nor hematologic improvement criteria, which defined response. Study-wide findings and caveats: Analysis covered a small cohort of just 11 patients.

The protocol was immunoSEQ multiplex PCR, while the TCRdb copy is restricted to in-frame clones and leaves out a portion. The sample consists of 5,500 to 6,500 clones, approximately 80% of them appearing once. Trimming took off 3 bases at V and 6 bases at J, with 18 bases between the two ends. CDR1 is SGHTS, CDR2 YDEGEE, per germline. This CDR3 is 16 amino acids long. Turning to this clone: The antigen is not known.

The input for sequencing was bone marrow, taken before or after starting hypomethylating agent treatment for myelodysplastic syndrome (not recorded which). This rearrangement joins TRBV5-8 to TRBJ2-2; D is perhaps TRBD2 (7 bases). This clonotype was obtained from a human donor with myelodysplastic syndrome. CDR3 coding DNA: TGTGCCAGCAGCTCCCGCGGGGGCGCCGGCGCCGGGGAGCTGTTTTTT. Translation: CASSSRGGAGAGELFF.